This TCR beta chain derives from a study of OX40 agonist ivuxolimab in advanced cancers. Study-wide context: Treatment of patients was with ivuxolimab, an agonistic anti-OX40 (CD134) antibody. Patients enrolled in dose escalation were diagnosed with hepatocellular carcinoma, melanoma, renal cell or head and neck cancer.

Germline CDR1 and CDR2: SGDLS and YYNGEE. CDR3 size: 16 residues. Trimming took 0 bases from V and 0 from J, leaving 11 bases between them. Worth noting for this clone: What it binds is not known.

Regarding the study as a whole: Doses of 0.1 to 3.0 mg/kg were accompanied by clonal expansion of CD4+ and CD8+ blood T cells by week 6.

Only in-frame clones appear in the TCRdb table, and some are missing; sequencing was by immunoSEQ multiplex PCR. The data show tens of thousands of clones, with about 84% seen just once and about 0.44% held by the top ten. The sample here was CD4+ or CD8+ T cells sorted from blood, taken in a trial of the OX40 agonist ivuxolimab. This clonotype originated in an adult with an advanced solid tumor such as melanoma, head and neck, liver or kidney cancer. The V and J genes are TRBV9 and TRBJ2-3; D gene uncertain. The CDR3 here is CASSVGTVTSTDTQYF. The DNA of the CDR3 is TGTGCCAGCAGCGTAGGTACAGTCACTAGCACAGATACGCAGTATTTT.